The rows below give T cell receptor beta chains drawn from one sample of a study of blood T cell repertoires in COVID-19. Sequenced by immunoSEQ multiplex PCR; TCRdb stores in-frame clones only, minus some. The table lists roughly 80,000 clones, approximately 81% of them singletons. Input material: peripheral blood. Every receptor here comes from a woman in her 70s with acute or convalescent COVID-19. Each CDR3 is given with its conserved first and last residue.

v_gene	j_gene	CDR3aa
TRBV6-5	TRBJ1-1	CAAGVVTATEAFF
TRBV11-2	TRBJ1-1	CASSLVGRFTEAFF
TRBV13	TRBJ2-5	CASSPLLGGRETQYF
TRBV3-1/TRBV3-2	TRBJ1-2	CASSQDSQGSYGYTF
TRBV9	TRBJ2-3	CASSVGSGGSTDTQYF
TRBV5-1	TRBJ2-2	CASSLDGTPGAGELFF
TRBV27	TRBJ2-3	CASSFRLAGGLDTQYF
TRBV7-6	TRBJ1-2	CASSFYSAGALPYGYTF
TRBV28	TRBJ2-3	CASSLPTSGRTDTDTQYF
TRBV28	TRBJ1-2	CASRVGTGGGYTF
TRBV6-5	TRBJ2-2	CASNFGVNTGELFF
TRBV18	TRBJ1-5	CASSPRDSHNQPQHF
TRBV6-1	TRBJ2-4	CASSEVGGTKNIQYF
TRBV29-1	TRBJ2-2	CSVDHEREANTGELFF
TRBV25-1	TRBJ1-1	CASSETGNGNTEAFF
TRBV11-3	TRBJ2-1	CASSLETGFYNEQFF
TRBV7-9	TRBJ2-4	CASSFGTGGYIQYF
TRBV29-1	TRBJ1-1	CSVEVGGGAFF
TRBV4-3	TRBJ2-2	CASSQTLGLAGAGTGELFF
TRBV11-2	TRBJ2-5	CASSLNRGQETQYF
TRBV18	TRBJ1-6	CASSPAGQWLGSYNSPLHF
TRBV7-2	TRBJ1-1	CASSLERGTEAFF
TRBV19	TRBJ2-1	CASSIDSGGAVYNEQFF
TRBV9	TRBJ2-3	CASSVAGDSRNWDTQYF